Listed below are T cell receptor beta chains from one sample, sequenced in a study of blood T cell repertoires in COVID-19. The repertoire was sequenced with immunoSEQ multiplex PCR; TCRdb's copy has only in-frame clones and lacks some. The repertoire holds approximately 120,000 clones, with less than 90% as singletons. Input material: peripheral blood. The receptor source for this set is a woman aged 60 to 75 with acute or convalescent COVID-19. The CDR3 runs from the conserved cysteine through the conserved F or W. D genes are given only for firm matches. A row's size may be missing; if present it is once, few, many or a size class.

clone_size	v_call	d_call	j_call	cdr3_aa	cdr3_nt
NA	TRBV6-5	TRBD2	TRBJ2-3	CASNQGSGGKDTQYF	TGTGCCAGCAACCAAGGGAGCGGGGGGAAAGATACGCAGTATTTT
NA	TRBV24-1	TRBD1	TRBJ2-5	CATSDYTTGRETQYF	TGTGCCACCAGTGATTATACGACAGGGAGAGAGACCCAGTACTTC
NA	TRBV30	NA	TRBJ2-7	CAWSRGLRYEQYF	TGTGCCTGGTCCAGGGGCTTAAGGTACGAGCAGTACTTC
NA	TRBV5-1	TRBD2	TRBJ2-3	CASSLGLAGGATQYF	TGCGCCAGCAGCTTAGGACTAGCGGGGGGCGCTACGCAGTATTTT
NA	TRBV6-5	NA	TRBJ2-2	CASSQQGNGELFF	TGTGCCAGCAGTCAGCAGGGTAACGGGGAGCTGTTTTTT
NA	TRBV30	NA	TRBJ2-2	CAWSNLNELGTGELFF	TGTGCCTGGAGTAATCTGAACGAACTCGGCACCGGGGAGCTGTTTTTT
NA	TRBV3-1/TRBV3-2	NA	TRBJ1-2	CASSKWTVNYGYTF	TGTGCCAGCAGCAAATGGACAGTTAACTATGGCTACACCTTC
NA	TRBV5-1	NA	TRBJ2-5	CASSLDRMRETQYF	TGCGCCAGCAGCTTGGACAGAATGCGAGAGACCCAGTACTTC
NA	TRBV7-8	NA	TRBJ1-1	CASSWVKPGTEAFF	TGTGCCAGCAGCTGGGTGAAGCCGGGGACTGAAGCTTTCTTT
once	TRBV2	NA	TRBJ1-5	CASSEEGNNQPQHF	TGTGCCAGCAGTGAAGAGGGGAACAATCAGCCCCAGCATTTT
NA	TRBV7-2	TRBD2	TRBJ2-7	CASSAMRGAYEQYF	TGTGCCAGCAGTGCCATGCGGGGGGCCTACGAGCAGTACTTC
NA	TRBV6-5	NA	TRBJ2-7	CASSQSGTSLHEQYF	TGTGCCAGCAGCCAATCCGGGACATCGCTCCACGAGCAGTACTTC
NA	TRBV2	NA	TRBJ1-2	CASTLSGQFYGYTF	TGTGCCAGCACCCTATCTGGACAGTTCTATGGCTACACCTTC
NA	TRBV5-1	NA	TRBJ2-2	CASSPIMSEYTGELFF	TGCGCCAGCAGCCCTATTATGTCGGAGTACACCGGGGAGCTGTTTTTT
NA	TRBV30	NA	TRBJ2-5	CAWRPAGQETQYF	TGTGCCTGGAGACCGGCAGGCCAAGAGACCCAGTACTTC
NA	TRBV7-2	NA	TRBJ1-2	CASSFIGQGYTF	TGTGCCAGCAGCTTTATCGGACAGGGCTACACCTTC
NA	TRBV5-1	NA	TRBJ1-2	CASSPEVYYGYTF	TGCGCCAGCTCTCCGGAGGTTTACTATGGCTACACCTTC
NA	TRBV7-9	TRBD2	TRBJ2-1	CASSSWTSGRSREQFF	TGTGCCAGCAGCTCCTGGACTAGCGGGAGGAGTAGGGAGCAGTTCTTC
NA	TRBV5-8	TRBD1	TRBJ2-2	CASGDRVGFTGELFF	TGTGCCAGCGGGGACAGGGTGGGATTCACCGGGGAGCTGTTTTTT
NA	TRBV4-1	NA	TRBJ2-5	CASSPSLTSQETQYF	TGCGCCAGCAGCCCATCTTTGACTAGTCAAGAGACCCAGTACTTC
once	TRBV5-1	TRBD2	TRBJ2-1	CASSPGTSDEQFF	TGCGCCAGCAGCCCGGGGACTAGTGATGAGCAGTTCTTC
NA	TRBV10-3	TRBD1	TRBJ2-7	CAISELGQGNEQYF	TGTGCCATCAGTGAGTTAGGACAGGGGAACGAGCAGTACTTC
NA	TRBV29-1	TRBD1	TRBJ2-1	CSVGGQGARDEQFF	TGCAGCGTTGGGGGACAGGGGGCGCGGGATGAGCAGTTCTTC
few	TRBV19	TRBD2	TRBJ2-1	CASSTGLAGDNEQFF	TGTGCCAGTAGTACGGGACTAGCGGGGGACAATGAGCAGTTCTTC
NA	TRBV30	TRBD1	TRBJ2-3	CAWVGTGKTTDTQYF	TGTGCCTGGGTCGGGACAGGGAAGACAACAGATACGCAGTATTTT
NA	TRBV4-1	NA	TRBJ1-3	CASSQAPGAGNTIYF	TGCGCCAGCAGCCAAGCCCCAGGGGCTGGAAACACCATATATTTT
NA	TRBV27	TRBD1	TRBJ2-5	CASSERTGVTTQGKTQYF	TGTGCCAGCAGTGAACGGACAGGGGTTACCACTCAAGGAAAGACCCAGTACTTC
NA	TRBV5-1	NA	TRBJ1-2	CASSLGQSRDYGYTF	TGCGCCAGCAGCTTGGGACAATCCCGCGACTATGGCTACACCTTC
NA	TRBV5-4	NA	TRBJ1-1	CASSLGRNTEAFF	TGTGCCAGCAGCTTGGGCAGGAACACTGAAGCTTTCTTT
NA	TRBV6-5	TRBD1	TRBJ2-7	CASSRTGLPYEQYF	TGTGCCAGCAGTCGGACAGGGCTTCCCTACGAGCAGTACTTC
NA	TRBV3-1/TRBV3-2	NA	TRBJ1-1	CASSSGVGTEAFF	TGTGCCAGCAGCTCTGGAGTTGGAACTGAAGCTTTCTTT
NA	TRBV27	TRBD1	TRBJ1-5	CASSQSTGGNQPQHF	TGTGCCAGCAGCCAATCTACAGGGGGCAATCAGCCCCAGCATTTT
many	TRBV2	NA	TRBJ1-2	CASRMTVGYTF	TGTGCCAGCAGGATGACAGTCGGCTACACCTTC
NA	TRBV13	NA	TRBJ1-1	CASSLGAREAEAFF	TGTGCCAGCAGCTTAGGCGCGCGGGAAGCTGAAGCTTTCTTT
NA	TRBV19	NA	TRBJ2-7	CASASRGDYEQYF	TGTGCCAGTGCAAGCCGCGGGGACTACGAGCAGTACTTC
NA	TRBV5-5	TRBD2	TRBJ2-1	CASSLGGGGYNEQFF	TGTGCCAGCAGCTTGGGCGGGGGAGGCTACAATGAGCAGTTCTTC
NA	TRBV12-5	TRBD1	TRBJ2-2	CASGLVQGDTGELFF	TGTGCTAGTGGTTTGGTCCAGGGGGATACCGGGGAGCTGTTTTTT
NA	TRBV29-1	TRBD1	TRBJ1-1	CSVAHGTANEAFF	TGCAGCGTTGCCCACGGGACAGCTAATGAAGCTTTCTTT
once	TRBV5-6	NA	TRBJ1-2	CASSPVGPKADYGYTF	TGTGCCAGCAGCCCAGTGGGCCCTAAAGCGGACTATGGCTACACCTTC
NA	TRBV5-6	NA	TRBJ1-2	CASSLGPDNYGYTF	TGTGCCAGCAGCTTGGGGCCCGATAACTATGGCTACACCTTC
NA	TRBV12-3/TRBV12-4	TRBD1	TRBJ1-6	CASSLTGDSPLHF	TGTGCCAGCAGTCTCACAGGGGATTCACCCCTCCACTTT